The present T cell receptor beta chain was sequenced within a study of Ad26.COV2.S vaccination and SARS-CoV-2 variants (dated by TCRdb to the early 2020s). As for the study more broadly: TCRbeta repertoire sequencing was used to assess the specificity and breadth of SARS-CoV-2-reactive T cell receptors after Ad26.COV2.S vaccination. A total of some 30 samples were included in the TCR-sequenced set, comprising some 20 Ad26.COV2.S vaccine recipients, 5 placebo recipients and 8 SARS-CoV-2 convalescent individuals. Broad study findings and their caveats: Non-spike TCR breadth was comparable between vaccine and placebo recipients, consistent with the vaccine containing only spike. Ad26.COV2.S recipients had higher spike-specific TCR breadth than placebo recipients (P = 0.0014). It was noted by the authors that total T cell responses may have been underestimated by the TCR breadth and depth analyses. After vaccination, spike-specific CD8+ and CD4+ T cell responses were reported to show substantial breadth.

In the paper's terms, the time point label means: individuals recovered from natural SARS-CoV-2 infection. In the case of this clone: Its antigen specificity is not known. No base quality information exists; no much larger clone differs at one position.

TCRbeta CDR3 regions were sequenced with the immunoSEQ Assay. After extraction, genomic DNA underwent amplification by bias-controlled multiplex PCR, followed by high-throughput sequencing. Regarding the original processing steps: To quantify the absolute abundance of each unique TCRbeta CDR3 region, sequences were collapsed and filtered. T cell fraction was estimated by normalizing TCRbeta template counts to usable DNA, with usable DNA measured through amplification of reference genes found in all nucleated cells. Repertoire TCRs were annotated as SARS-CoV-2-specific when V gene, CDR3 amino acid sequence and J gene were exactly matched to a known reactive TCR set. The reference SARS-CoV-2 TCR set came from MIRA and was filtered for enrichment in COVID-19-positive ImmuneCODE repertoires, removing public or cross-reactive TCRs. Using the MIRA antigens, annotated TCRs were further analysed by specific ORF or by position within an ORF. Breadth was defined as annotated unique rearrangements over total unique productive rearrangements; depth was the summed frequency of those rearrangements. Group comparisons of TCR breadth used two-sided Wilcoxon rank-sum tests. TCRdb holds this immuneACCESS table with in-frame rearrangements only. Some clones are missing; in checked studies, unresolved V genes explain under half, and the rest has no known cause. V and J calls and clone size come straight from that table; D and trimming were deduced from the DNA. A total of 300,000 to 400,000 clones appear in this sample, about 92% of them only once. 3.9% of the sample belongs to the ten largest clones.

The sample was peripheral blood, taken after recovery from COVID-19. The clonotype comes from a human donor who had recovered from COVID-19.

The nucleotides are TGTGCCAGCAGCGGAGGACAGGATCTCTATAATTCACCCCTCCACTTT. Translated, this is CASSGGQDLYNSPLHF. The sequence links TRBV5-8 to TRBJ1-6, with 7 bases matching TRBD1. CDR1 and CDR2 (SGHTS, YDEGEE) derive from the germline V gene. Ends trimmed: V by 4 bases, J by 3 bases; bases unmatched to a gene: 7. The CDR3 spans 16 residues, from the cysteine through the phenylalanine. The CDR3 DNA has 48 bases and is translated from base 1.